Sequencing of this TCR beta chain was carried out in a study of long-term antiretroviral therapy in people with HIV (dated by TCRdb to the early 2020s). Turning to the overall study: Collection of the earliest samples took place about a decade ahead of the 2015 WHO recommendation for immediate ART, at a time when ART was typically delayed until CD4 counts fell. This retrospective serial study examined whether starting ART and sustained HIV suppression were associated with changes in the composition and diversity of the TRB repertoire in peripheral blood. A total of fewer than 200 cryopreserved PBMC samples were contributed to the cohort by 30 adults with confirmed HIV infection, with samples collected serially over a mean of approximately 6 years (range 1-12). About two fifths of the roughly 30 participants with HIV were female. No cross-contamination during QIAcube processing was seen in test extractions of a monoclonal T-cell line run alongside around 30 polyclonal samples. Summary of the overall study and its limitations: Inferences about post-ART repertoire changes were limited because no data were available on ART adherence, viral resistance or therapy changes. The samples span the years 2004 to 2017, and the ART regimens used at that time may not be as effective as current regimens. Because pre-ART samples had limited cell numbers, unsorted PBMC were profiled rather than sorted CD4+ and CD8+ T cells. Expanded TRB clones identified before ART initiation dominated the repertoire at all time points, although this dominance fluctuated and declined in many PLHIV after ART. HIV repertoires had narrower CDR3 length ranges than controls, and the network structure suggested an antigen-experienced repertoire that shifted only slightly toward naive after ART. Starting ART was linked to a significant rise in TRB diversity, yet even with long-term ART the diversity remained significantly lower than in transplant donor controls. Because PBMC availability was limited, only the TCR beta chain was sequenced, with no alpha chain pairing.

Points on this clone: Its antigen remains unidentified. Base qualities are not recorded, but no much larger clone differs from it by a single base.

Inclusion was restricted to participants for whom at least one PBMC sample before ART initiation and at least two post-ART samples were available. Every participant with HIV received treatment in the United States of America. Before DNA extraction, cryopreserved samples of about 0.9-11 million PBMC were thawed and washed. At the time of the earliest PBMC sample, participants with HIV were aged between about 23 and 54 years. Per participant, PBMC samples came from 1-4 timepoints prior to ART initiation and 2-8 timepoints following ART initiation, for a median of 7 samples. For every participant, serial HIV viral load, CD4+ T-cell count, ART history and demographic data were obtained. Using a Qiagen kit on a QIAcube, genomic DNA was extracted from unsorted PBMC, with samples processed in batches of 12. The CDR3 sequence holds 12 residues, the cysteine and phenylalanine included. The only DNA kept is the CDR3, 36 bases in frame from the first base. V is reduced by 5 bases and J by 0 bases, leaving a spacing of 5 bases between them. Based on the germline V gene, the CDR1 and CDR2 sequences are LGHNA and YNFKEQ.

The immunoSEQ hsTCRB v3.0 assay was used at survey level resolution to sequence the TRB variable region. The targeted TRB sequencing depth was roughly 40,000-50,000 T-cell genomes per sample. Pooled TRB libraries were sequenced on an Illumina MiSeq with a v3 150-cycle kit. The authors' pipeline ran thus. Analysis of repertoires was carried out in R inside a reproducible Nextflow workflow spanning QC, data transformation and analysis. Custom analyses were implemented in LymphoSeq2, an R package for AIRR-Seq data exploration. After excluding a few samples that yielded fewer than 5000 total TRB sequences, 150 to 200 HIV repertoires remained for analysis. Among the 200 or so HIV repertoires that were kept, some 60 were collected before ART initiation and about 130 were collected after ART initiation. Repertoires were downsampled to 5000 TRB nucleotide sequences, with summary statistics averaged over 100 downsampling iterations. Only TRB sequences with CDR3 regions of at least seven amino acids were retained for analysis. Diversity was assessed using a clonality score derived from Shannon entropy and using the Gini coefficient. In the repertoire networks, any two of the top 5000 CDR3 amino acid sequences were linked whenever the two sequences differed by an edit distance of one. For TRB CDR3 amino acid sequences, antigen specificity groups and MHC restriction were predicted with GLIPH2. To flag known associations with CMV, EBV, HIV or tissue antigens, CDR3 amino acid sequences were compared against VDJdb and McPAS-TCR. Pre-ART, post-ART and control groups were compared with Wilcoxon signed-rank tests and Holm-Bonferroni correction. The table was pulled from immuneACCESS by TCRdb, which kept in-frame rearrangements only. Such tables lose some clones; where checked, under half of the loss comes from unresolved V genes, and the rest has no known cause. That table is the source of V, J and clone size, and D and trimming were worked out from the DNA. The sample includes almost 30,000 clones, with 75% to 90% observed a single time. Around 9% of the sample rests with the top ten.

The rearranged segments are TRBV4-2 and TRBJ2-7; a confident D gene designation cannot be given. This specimen was unsorted PBMCs, taken 3.2 years before starting antiretroviral therapy. This receptor was obtained from a man between 50 and 59 years old with HIV. In nucleotide form, the sequence is TGTGCCAGCAGCTTTAGCTCCTACGAGCAGTACTTC. Translated, this is CASSFSSYEQYF.